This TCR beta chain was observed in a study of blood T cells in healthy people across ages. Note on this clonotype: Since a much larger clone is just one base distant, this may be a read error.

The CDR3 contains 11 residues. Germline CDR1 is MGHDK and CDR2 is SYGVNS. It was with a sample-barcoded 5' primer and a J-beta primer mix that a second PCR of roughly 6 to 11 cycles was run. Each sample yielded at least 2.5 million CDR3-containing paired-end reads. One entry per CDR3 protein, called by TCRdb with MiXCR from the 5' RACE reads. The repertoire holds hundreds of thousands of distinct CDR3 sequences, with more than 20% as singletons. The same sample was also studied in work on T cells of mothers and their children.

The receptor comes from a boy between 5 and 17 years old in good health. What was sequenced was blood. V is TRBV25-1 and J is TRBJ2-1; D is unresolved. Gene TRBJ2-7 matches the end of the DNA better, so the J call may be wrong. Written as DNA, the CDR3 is TGTGCCAGCAGTTACCTCTACGGGCAGTACTTC. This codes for CASSYLYGQYF.